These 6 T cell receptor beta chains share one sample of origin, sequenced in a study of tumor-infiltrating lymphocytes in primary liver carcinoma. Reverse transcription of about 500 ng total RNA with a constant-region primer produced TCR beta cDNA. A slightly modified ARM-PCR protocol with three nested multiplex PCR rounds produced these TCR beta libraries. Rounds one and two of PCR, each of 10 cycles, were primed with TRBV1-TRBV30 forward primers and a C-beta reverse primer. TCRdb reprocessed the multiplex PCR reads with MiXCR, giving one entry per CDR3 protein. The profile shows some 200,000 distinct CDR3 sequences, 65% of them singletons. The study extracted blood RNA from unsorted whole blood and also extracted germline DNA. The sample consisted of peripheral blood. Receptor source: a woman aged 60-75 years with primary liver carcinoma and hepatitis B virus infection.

The CDR3 nucleotides are TGTGCCAGCAGCCAAGGACAGGGGGCTTTAAGTGAGCAGTTCTTC. Protein: CASSQGQGALSEQFF. The rearrangement links TRBV28 to TRBJ2-1, with 11 bases identical to TRBD1. V shed 6 bases, J shed 9 bases, and the junction held 10 bases outside the gene matches. In germline, CDR1 is MDHEN, CDR2 SYDVKM. This CDR3 comprises 15 residues. Full variable domain (missing parts from reference TRBV28 and TRBJ2-1): DVKVTQSSRYLVKRTGEKVFLECVQDMDHENMFWYRQDPGLGLRLIYFSYDVKMKEKGDIPEGYSVSREKKERFSLILESASTNQTSMYLCASSQGQGALSEQFFGPGTRLTVL.

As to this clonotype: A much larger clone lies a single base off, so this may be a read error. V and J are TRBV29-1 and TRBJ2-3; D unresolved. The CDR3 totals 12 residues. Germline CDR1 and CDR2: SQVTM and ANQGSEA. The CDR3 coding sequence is TGCAGCGTCGACCCGAGCACATATACGCAGTATTTT. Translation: CSVDPSTYTQYF.

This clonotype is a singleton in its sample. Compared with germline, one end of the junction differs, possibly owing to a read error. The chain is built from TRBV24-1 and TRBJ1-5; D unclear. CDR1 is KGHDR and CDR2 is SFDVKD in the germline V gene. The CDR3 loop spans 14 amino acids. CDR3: CDTSGLQGNQPQHF. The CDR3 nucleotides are TGTGACACCAGTGGTTTGCAGGGCAATCAGCCCCAGCATTTT.

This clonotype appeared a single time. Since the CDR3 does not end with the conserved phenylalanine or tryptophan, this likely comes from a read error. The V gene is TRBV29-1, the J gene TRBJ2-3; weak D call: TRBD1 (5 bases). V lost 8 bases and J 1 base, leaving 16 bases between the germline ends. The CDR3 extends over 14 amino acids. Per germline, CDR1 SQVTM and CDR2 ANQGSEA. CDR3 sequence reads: CSTGPLRGTDTQYL. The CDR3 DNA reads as TGCAGCACTGGACCCCTCAGGGGCACAGATACGCAGTATCTT.

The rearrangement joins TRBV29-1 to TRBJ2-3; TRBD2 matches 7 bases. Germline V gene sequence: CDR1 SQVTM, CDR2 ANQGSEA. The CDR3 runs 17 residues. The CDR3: CSAPTAGSQGLSATQYF. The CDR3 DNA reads TGCAGTGCCCCGACAGCGGGATCCCAAGGGTTGTCGGCTACGCAGTATTTT.

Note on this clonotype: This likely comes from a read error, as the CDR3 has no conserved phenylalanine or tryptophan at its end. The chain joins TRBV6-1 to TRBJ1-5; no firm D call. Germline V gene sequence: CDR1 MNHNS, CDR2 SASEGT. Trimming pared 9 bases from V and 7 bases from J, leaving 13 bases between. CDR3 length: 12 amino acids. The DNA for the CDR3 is TGTGCCAGTGGGAGTTACAAACAGCCCCAGCATTAT. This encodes CASGSYKQPQHY.